Listed here is a single TCR beta chain. Some clones are missing from TCRdb's copy, which holds only in-frame ones; the method was immunoSEQ multiplex PCR. The data show a few hundred thousand clones, over 75% seen once. The V end was cut by 4 bases, the J end by 2 bases, with 12 bases between. The germline V gene has CDR1 SEHNR and CDR2 FQNEAQ (reference sequence). The CDR3 has 15 amino acids. This sample stems from a study of blood T cell repertoires in COVID-19. The sequence was obtained from a woman in her 30s who had recovered from COVID-19. Sequenced sample: PBMCs or T cells enriched from blood (not recorded which). The rearrangement uses TRBV7-9 and TRBJ2-1; the D gene is possibly TRBD1 (5 bases). Here the CDR3 reads CASSSTDRTYNEQFF. The CDR3, as DNA: TGTGCCAGCAGCTCGACAGACCGTACCTACAATGAGCAGTTCTTC. The full variable domain, rest sourced from reference TRBV7-9 and TRBJ2-1, is DTGVSQNPRHKITKRGQNVTFRCDPISEHNRLYWYRQTLGQGPEFLTYFQNEAQLEKSRLLSDRFSAERPKGSFSTLEIQRTEQGDSAMYLCASSSTDRTYNEQFFGPGTRLTVL.